The 5 T cell receptor beta chains below were found in one sample sequenced in a study of cytomegalovirus exposure and HLA in healthy donors. Amplification used 60 Vbeta primers and 13 Jbeta primers. Generated by immunoSEQ multiplex PCR, the TCRdb table keeps only in-frame clones and is missing some. The sample records 100,000 to 150,000 clones, more than 65% being singletons. Material for sequencing was PBMCs. Every receptor here comes from a woman aged 55-70 years in good health and CMV-seropositive.

The gene calls are TRBV5-1 and TRBJ2-7; no reliable D call. Germline values: CDR1 SGHRS, CDR2 YFSETQ. There are 11 residues in the CDR3. V was shortened by 5 bases and J by 4 bases, with 7 bases between the two germline ends. CDR3 loop: CASRSLYEQYF. CDR3 nucleotides: TGCGCCAGCAGGTCTCTGTACGAGCAGTACTTC.

The table lists this clone with a few counts. The chain links TRBV6-6 to TRBJ1-6; 11 bases are a match to TRBD1. J was trimmed by 9 bases and V by 4 bases; bases with no gene match: 2. The CDR3 spans 14 residues. Germline CDR1 and CDR2: MNHNY and SVGAGI (reference sequence). CDR3 sequence reads: CASSSGQGGSPLHF. The DNA for the CDR3 is TGTGCCAGCAGTTCGGGACAGGGGGGTTCACCCCTCCACTTT.

This clone was recorded only once. The chain has TRBV5-4 and TRBJ2-4, with TRBD2 matching 7 bases. V shed 4 bases, J shed 10 bases, and the junction held 2 bases outside the gene matches. The germline V gene has CDR1 SGHNT and CDR2 YYREEE (reference sequence). The CDR3 spans 11 residues. CDR3 bases: TGTGCCAGCAGCCCCGGGGGGATTCAGTACTTC. Translation gives CASSPGGIQYF.

The chain carries TRBV7-3 and TRBJ1-1; possibly TRBD1 for D (5 bases). The CDR3 totals 13 residues. CDR1 is SGHTA, CDR2 FQGTGA, per germline. The V end was cut by 7 bases, the J end by 6 bases, with 15 bases between. CDR3 bases: TGTGCCAGCACCTCTCAGCGGGGCGCTGAAGCTTTCTTT. It codes for CASTSQRGAEAFF.

This rearrangement joins TRBV7-2 to TRBJ1-2, with 10 bases that match TRBD1. The CDR3 covers 15 residues. Germline values: CDR1 SGHTA, CDR2 FQGNSA. The J segment lost 6 bases and the V segment lost 5 bases, leaving 9 bases of the junction unmatched. CDR3 coding DNA: TGTGCCAGCAGCCGACAGGGGGCAGGGTTGGATGGCTACACCTTC. The encoded protein is CASSRQGAGLDGYTF.